This passage covers 30 T cell receptor beta chains from one sample sequenced in a study of T cells after yellow fever vaccination. TCRdb recomputed calls from the 5' RACE reads with MiXCR, one row per CDR3 protein. The sample carries roughly 400,000 distinct CDR3 sequences, over 15% recorded once. The sample consisted of PBMCs, taken before the yellow fever booster vaccination. These receptors all stem from a young man who received the YFV17D yellow fever vaccine.

The chain employs TRBV19 and TRBJ1-1; D gene uncertain. The CDR3 extends over 14 amino acids. Germline loops: CDR1 LNHDA, CDR2 SQIVND (reference sequence). Between the trimmed V and J ends, which lost 3 bases and 0 bases, there was a span of 8 bases. In DNA form, the CDR3 reads TGTGCCAGTAGTATCTCCAGTATGAACACTGAAGCTTTCTTT. Residues: CASSISSMNTEAFF.

The chain uses TRBV10-3 and TRBJ2-7; no clear D gene. The CDR3 is 13 residues long. Germline assignment: CDR1 ENHRY and CDR2 SYGVKD. Trimming took 4 bases from V and 5 from J, leaving 12 bases between them. As DNA, the CDR3 is TGTGCCATCAGTGGAGCGCCGGCCCACGAGCAGTACGTC. Its translation: CAISGAPAHEQYV.

This clonotype was recorded a few times. The chain carries TRBV7-9 and TRBJ2-5, with TRBD2 as a possible D gene (5 bases). CDR1 is SEHNR and CDR2 is FQNEAQ in the germline V gene (reference sequence). Trimming shortened V by 6 bases and J by 3 bases, and 8 bases separated the two germline ends. The CDR3 is made up of 12 amino acids. The CDR3 protein is CASRDGEETQYF. Here the CDR3 DNA reads TGTGCCAGCAGGGACGGGGAAGAGACCCAGTACTTC.

This sequence joins TRBV4-3 and TRBJ1-2; D might be TRBD1 (5 bases). Germline V CDR1 and CDR2: LGHNA, YSLEER. CDR3 length: 16 amino acids. Trimming removed 0 bases from V and 5 bases from J, with 16 bases in between. The DNA for the CDR3 is TGCGCCAGCAGCCAAGAGTGGGGGGGAGGATATTATGGCTACACCTTC. Its protein product is CASSQEWGGGYYGYTF.

This clonotype was observed a handful of times. The V gene is TRBV7-2, the J gene TRBJ2-2; D is perhaps TRBD2 (5 bases). CDR1 SGHTA and CDR2 FQGNSA come from the germline V gene. The CDR3 sequence is 14 residues long. V dropped 3 bases and J dropped 6 bases, with 11 bases sitting between them. The CDR3 nucleotides read TGTGCCAGCAGCTTTCCCCGGGGTGCCGGGGAGCTGTTTTTT. It encodes CASSFPRGAGELFF.

This clonotype was detected only a few times. The CDR3 loop is CASSQGLAGDTGELFF. CDR3 nucleotide sequence: TGTGCCAGCAGCCAAGGTCTAGCGGGTGACACCGGGGAGCTGTTTTTT. The chain employs TRBV4-2 and TRBJ2-2, with 8 bases matching TRBD2. CDR1 is LGHNA, CDR2 YNFKEQ, per germline. This CDR3 is 16 amino acids long. V dropped 1 base and J dropped 3; count of bases not matched to a gene: 4.

In its sample, this clonotype was seen many times. This chain connects TRBV24-1 to TRBJ2-5; 7 nucleotides agree with TRBD2. The trim removed 5 bases at V and 5 bases at J, leaving 13 bases unmatched. The CDR3 extends over 16 amino acids. The V gene's germline CDR1 is KGHDR and CDR2 SFDVKD. The CDR3 DNA reads as TGTGCCACCAGTGCCCCGGAGAGCGGGGACGTGGAGACCCAGTACTTC. As protein: CATSAPESGDVETQYF.

This clonotype was recorded a few times. The chain is built from TRBV9 and TRBJ2-2; weak D call: TRBD1 (5 bases). Trimming cost V 2 bases and J 5 bases, with 13 bases left between them. In germline, CDR1 is SGDLS, CDR2 YYNGEE. There are 15 residues in the CDR3. The CDR3 DNA reads as TGTGCCAGCAGCGTCCTCGGACAAACTACCGGGGAGCTGTTTTTT. It codes for CASSVLGQTTGELFF.

The chain links TRBV5-1 to TRBJ2-3; D unresolved. The CDR3 consists of 13 residues. The germline V gene encodes CDR1 SGHRS and CDR2 YFSETQ. The V end lost 4 bases, the J end lost 8 bases, and 14 bases lay between the germline ends. The CDR3 bases are TGCGCCAGCAGCCCCGGACCCGATGGTACGCAGTATTTT. This codes for CASSPGPDGTQYF.

This clonotype was seen only a few times. The chain links TRBV5-1 to TRBJ1-1, with D unclear. The CDR3 runs 16 residues. V was clipped by 3 bases and J by 6 bases, with 21 bases between them. CDR1 and CDR2 from the germline V gene are SGHRS and YFSETQ. CDR3 sequence reads: CASSSRGNEVVAEAFF. In DNA form, the CDR3 reads TGCGCCAGCAGCTCGCGCGGAAACGAGGTAGTCGCTGAAGCTTTCTTT.

The chain is built from TRBV24-1 and TRBJ2-2, with D perhaps TRBD1 (6 bases). Looked up from germline, CDR1 is KGHDR and CDR2 is SFDVKD. The CDR3 covers 13 residues. The V gene lost 9 bases and the J gene lost 1 base, with 8 bases spanning the gap. CDR3 sequence (DNA): TGTGCCACCCAACAGGGGAACACCGGGGAGCTGTTTTTT. Protein: CATQQGNTGELFF.

This clonotype has only a few counts. This chain links TRBV4-1 with TRBJ1-1; D is possibly TRBD1 (5 bases). Germline CDR1 MGHRA, CDR2 YSYEKL. Trimming pared 2 bases from V and 1 base from J, leaving 8 bases between. The CDR3 runs to 14 residues. Here the CDR3 DNA reads TGCGCCAGCAGCCAACCGACAGAGAACACTGAAGCTTTCTTT. Translated: CASSQPTENTEAFF.

This clonotype was seen at least ten times. The chain recombines TRBV7-9 with TRBJ2-1; the match to TRBD2 covers 9 bases. V was pared by 2 bases and J by 1 base, with 3 bases of the junction left unmatched. Per germline, CDR1 SEHNR and CDR2 FQNEAQ (reference sequence). CDR3 length: 16 amino acids. The CDR3, as DNA: TGTGCCAGCAGCTTATCGCTAGCGGGGTCCTACAATGAGCAGTTCTTC. This codes for CASSLSLAGSYNEQFF.

The genes are TRBV9 and TRBJ2-1; perhaps TRBD2 as D (6 bases). Trimming removed 3 bases from V and 9 bases from J, with 13 bases in between. CDR1 is SGDLS, CDR2 YYNGEE, per germline. The CDR3 has 13 residues. CDR3 sequence: CASSGGLATEQFF. The CDR3 DNA reads as TGTGCCAGCAGCGGGGGACTGGCTACTGAGCAGTTCTTC.

This clonotype has ten or more counts. This chain uses TRBV5-1 with TRBJ2-3; tentative D call: TRBD2 (6 bases). There are 14 residues in the CDR3. Trimming removed 3 bases from V and 9 bases from J, with 17 bases in between. Germline CDR1 and CDR2: SGHRS and YFSETQ. The DNA for the CDR3 is TGCGCCAGCAGCTCCGGGACTTCTCAGGTCACGCAGTATTTT. Amino acids: CASSSGTSQVTQYF.

The chain joins TRBV29-1 to TRBJ2-4; D is possibly TRBD1 (5 bases). The CDR3 is 11 residues long. Trimming shortened V by 8 bases and J by 7 bases, and 12 bases separated the two germline ends. The germline gives CDR1 SQVTM, CDR2 ANQGSEA. The DNA for the CDR3 is TGCAGCCCCAGGGTTGGGAACATTCAGTACTTC. Protein sequence: CSPRVGNIQYF.

The chain links TRBV20-1 to TRBJ1-4; D unresolved. The CDR3 consists of 14 residues. The germline CDR1 and CDR2 sequences are DFQATT and SNEGSKA (reference sequence). Trimming took 2 bases from V and 7 from J, leaving 14 bases between them. The CDR3 DNA sequence: TGCAGTGCTAGACAGTGGGGATTGGGTGAAAAACTGTTTTTT. Residues: CSARQWGLGEKLFF.

The rearrangement uses TRBV6-1 and TRBJ1-1; D gene ambiguous. CDR3 length equals 14 residues. The V end lost 5 bases, the J end lost 4 bases, and 14 bases lay between the germline ends. Germline lookup yields CDR1 MNHNS and CDR2 SASEGT. The CDR3 nucleotides are TGTGCCAGCAGTAGGTATGCTCTGAGCACTGAAGCTTTCTTT. This gives the protein CASSRYALSTEAFF.

The chain links TRBV4-1 to TRBJ2-7; 7 bases are shared with TRBD1. CDR1 is MGHRA, CDR2 YSYEKL, per germline. Unmatched junction bases numbered 9, after V lost 4 bases and J lost 3 bases. CDR3 length equals 15 residues. This CDR3 reads CASSLIDDRDYEQYV. CDR3 sequence (DNA): TGCGCCAGCAGCCTCATCGATGACAGGGACTACGAGCAGTACGTC.

The chain recombines TRBV18 with TRBJ2-5, with 8 bases identical to TRBD1. V shed 3 bases and J 1 base; nucleotides not matched to a gene: 4. The CDR3 runs 15 residues. Germline-derived CDR1 and CDR2 are KGHSH and LQKENI. CDR3 nucleotides: TGTGCCAGCTCACCCCCAGGGGGCCGCCAAGAGACCCAGTACTTC. Amino acids: CASSPPGGRQETQYF.

This clonotype was recorded many times. The V and J genes are TRBV5-1 and TRBJ1-1; 8 nucleotides line up with TRBD1. The CDR3 is made up of 14 amino acids. Trimming took 3 bases from V and 8 from J; bases not matched to a gene: 9. Germline V lookup: CDR1 SGHRS, CDR2 YFSETQ. CDR3 nucleotide sequence: TGCGCCAGCAGCTCCGGACAGGGACTTTCCGAAGCTTTCTTT. The encoded protein is CASSSGQGLSEAFF.

This clonotype was detected only a few times. The chain links TRBV10-3 to TRBJ1-6; 7 bases are a match to TRBD1. The CDR3 sequence is 13 residues long. V gave up 6 bases and J gave up 5 bases; unmatched junction bases: 1. Per germline, CDR1 ENHRY and CDR2 SYGVKD. Here the CDR3 DNA reads TGTGCCATCAGGGGGACAGATAATTCACCCCTCCACTTT. This translates into CAIRGTDNSPLHF.

In DNA, the CDR3 is TGCAGTGCTAGACAGGGAGGGAACTACGAGCAGTACGTC. It encodes CSARQGGNYEQYV. The rearrangement links TRBV20-1 to TRBJ2-7; 7 bases agree with TRBD2. There are 13 residues in the CDR3. With V trimmed by 2 bases and J by 3 bases, 4 bases remained unmatched. Germline V gene lookup returns CDR1 DFQATT and CDR2 SNEGSKA (reference sequence).

This clonotype came up many times. The V call is TRBV10-2, the J call TRBJ1-2; D perhaps matches TRBD1 (5 bases). Germline V gives CDR1 WSHSY, CDR2 SAAADI. Deletions cut 7 bases from V and 8 bases from J, with 17 bases between. The CDR3 consists of 13 residues. This chain's CDR3 is CASTPWQEGGYTF. The CDR3 nucleotides read TGCGCCAGCACCCCGTGGCAGGAGGGGGGCTACACCTTC.

The sample holds a few counts of this clonotype. The DNA of the CDR3 is TGTGCCAGCATTAGTGGGGGCACAGATACGCAGTATTTT. Its protein product is CASISGGTDTQYF. The chain joins TRBV27 to TRBJ2-3, with D unclear. V shed 7 bases and J shed 1 base, with 9 bases lying between them. CDR1 MNHEY and CDR2 SMNVEV come from the germline V gene (reference sequence). The CDR3 has 13 amino acids.

The chain links TRBV9 to TRBJ2-1, with D unclear. Germline V gives CDR1 SGDLS, CDR2 YYNGEE. Trimming stripped 3 bases from V and 1 base from J, with 8 bases between. The CDR3 runs 14 residues. CDR3 coding DNA: TGTGCCAGCAGCGCTGACGGTTCCTACAATGAGCAGTTCTTC. Residues: CASSADGSYNEQFF.

The V gene is TRBV27, the J gene TRBJ2-4; D gene unclear. The CDR3 spans 14 residues. V gave up 8 bases and J gave up 6 bases, with 17 bases separating them. Germline values: CDR1 MNHEY, CDR2 SMNVEV (reference sequence). CDR3: CASRSALTGNIQYF. The DNA for the CDR3 is TGTGCCAGCCGATCGGCGTTGACTGGAAACATTCAGTACTTC.

The chain carries TRBV29-1 and TRBJ1-2; D ambiguous. This CDR3 region has 14 residues. With 1 base removed from V and 2 bases from J, the gap between germline ends came to 11 bases. The germline gives CDR1 SQVTM, CDR2 ANQGSEA. CDR3 sequence (DNA): TGCAGCGTTGAAGCAAAGGGTTTAAACTATGGCTACACCTTC. Residues: CSVEAKGLNYGYTF.

The rearrangement uses TRBV7-2 and TRBJ2-7; D might be TRBD1 (5 bases). The length of the CDR3 is 13 residues. Per germline, CDR1 SGHTA and CDR2 FQGNSA. Trimming removed 2 bases from V and 6 bases from J, with 11 bases in between. CDR3 sequence reads: CASSLIPGREQYV. DNA of the CDR3: TGTGCCAGCAGCTTAATTCCAGGGCGCGAGCAGTACGTC.

This chain connects TRBV6-5 to TRBJ2-7; 8 nucleotides agree with TRBD1. J was trimmed by 7 bases and V by 9 bases; bases with no gene match: 8. The germline V gene encodes CDR1 MNHEY and CDR2 SVGAGI. CDR3 size: 12 residues. CDR3 protein: CASRQGLKEQYF. In DNA, the CDR3 is TGTGCCAGTCGACAGGGGTTGAAAGAGCAGTACTTC.